This T cell receptor (beta chain) was recorded in a study of blood T cells in healthy people across ages. Broader study findings: Versus aged donors, long-lived donors had higher diversity and more naive CD4+ cells.

Alongside a J-beta primer mix, a sample-barcoded 5' primer served in a second PCR lasting 7 to 11 cycles. Each CDR3 protein is one row after TCRdb ran MiXCR on the 5' RACE reads. Of more than 1.4 million distinct CDR3 sequences detected, 42% appear once; the ten largest clones hold 7% to 9.5%. The germline V gene has CDR1 MNHEY and CDR2 SVGAGI. CDR3 length: 14 amino acids. This clonotype has only a few counts. The antigen is undetermined. One junction end disagrees with the germline gene, perhaps due to a read error. The V gene is TRBV6-5, the J gene TRBJ2-1, with 11 bases fitting TRBD2. This sequence was found in a woman aged 18 to 35 in good health. Input material: blood. CDR3 sequence reads: CASSALAGGSEQFF. CDR3 nucleotide sequence: TGTGCTAGCAGTGCCCTAGCGGGAGGAAGTGAGCAGTTCTTC.